A single T cell receptor (beta chain) is shown here with its context. In germline, CDR1 is SEHNR, CDR2 FQNEAQ (reference sequence). V was clipped by 5 bases and J by 9 bases; unmatched bases: 18. The CDR3 is 16 residues long. The data belong to a study of blood T cell repertoires in COVID-19. Study as a whole: COVID-19 samples collected from the United States, Italy and Spain covered acute and convalescent phases. Sample material is recorded as cDNA or gDNA derived from T cells, B-cell-depleted T cells, or PBMCs.

Repertoires were generated with immunoSEQ multiplex PCR, while TCRdb's copy carries only in-frame clones and drops some. The sample holds fewer than 60,000 clones, about 82% seen once. Source material: peripheral blood. The V gene is TRBV7-9, the J gene TRBJ2-5, with 7 bases identical to TRBD1. This receptor was identified in a woman aged 80 or over with acute or convalescent COVID-19. The CDR3 DNA is TGTGCCAGCAGCCACCCTCGGGACAGCCCCACCGAGGCCCAGTACTTC. Translation gives CASSHPRDSPTEAQYF.